The rows below give T cell receptor beta chains drawn from one sample of a study of T cell responses to AZD1222 COVID-19 vaccine. The table came from immunoSEQ multiplex PCR; TCRdb's copy has only in-frame clones and leaves some out. The sample shows about 100,000 clones, approximately 89% of them seen only once. Specimen: peripheral blood, collected on day 0 of MenACWY control vaccination. The receptors were gathered from an adult in good health. The CDR3 runs from the conserved cysteine through the conserved F or W. D genes are given only for firm matches. Size is omitted from some rows. Given values are once, few, many or a class for expanded clones.

v_gene	j_gene	d_gene	abundance	CDR3aa	CDR3nt
TRBV18	TRBJ1-1	TRBD1	NA	CASSPIGQANTEAFF	TGTGCCAGCTCACCAATTGGACAGGCGAACACTGAAGCTTTCTTT
TRBV25-1	TRBJ1-2	TRBD1	once	CASSGGGAAYGYTF	TGTGCCAGCAGTGGAGGGGGCGCGGCCTATGGCTACACCTTC
TRBV2	TRBJ1-4	NA	once	CASRTVSTNEKLFF	TGTGCCAGCAGGACCGTATCAACTAATGAAAAACTGTTTTTT
TRBV19	TRBJ1-3	NA	NA	CASSKTAGNGNTIYF	TGTGCCAGTAGTAAGACGGCAGGGAACGGAAACACCATATATTTT
TRBV12-3/TRBV12-4	TRBJ2-7	NA	NA	CASSLGARGQYF	TGTGCCAGCAGTTTAGGAGCCCGTGGGCAGTACTTC
TRBV11-3	TRBJ1-1	TRBD1	NA	CASSPGQGALNTEAFF	TGTGCCAGCAGCCCGGGACAGGGGGCGTTGAACACTGAAGCTTTCTTT
TRBV27	TRBJ1-1	NA	NA	CASSLRVGTEAFF	TGTGCCAGCAGTTTACGGGTGGGCACTGAAGCTTTCTTT
TRBV2	TRBJ2-5	NA	NA	CASREETQYF	TGTGCCAGCAGGGAGGAGACCCAGTACTTC
TRBV6-5	TRBJ2-7	NA	NA	CASNHRDGEQYF	TGTGCCAGCAACCACAGGGACGGGGAGCAGTACTTC
TRBV12-3/TRBV12-4	TRBJ1-2	NA	NA	CASSIQGWDGYTF	TGTGCCAGCAGTATACAGGGTTGGGATGGCTACACCTTC
TRBV5-1	TRBJ1-1	TRBD1	NA	CASSSGTGGTEAFF	TGCGCCAGCAGCTCCGGGACAGGTGGGACTGAAGCTTTCTTT
TRBV5-1	TRBJ1-2	TRBD1	NA	CASSPGQPNYGYTF	TGCGCCAGCAGCCCGGGACAGCCTAACTATGGCTACACCTTC
TRBV6-2/TRBV6-3	TRBJ2-5	TRBD1	NA	CASSPRGLQETQYF	TGTGCCAGCAGCCCCAGGGGGCTACAAGAGACCCAGTACTTC
TRBV19	TRBJ1-5	NA	few	CASRSGKSNQPQHF	TGTGCCAGTAGATCCGGGAAGAGCAATCAGCCCCAGCATTTT
TRBV6-5	TRBJ2-7	TRBD1	NA	CATHPMGQGGNEQYF	TGTGCCACTCACCCGATGGGACAGGGGGGCAACGAGCAGTACTTC
TRBV4-3	TRBJ2-3	NA	once	CASSQNRVGTDTQYF	TGCGCCAGCAGCCAAAACAGGGTAGGCACAGATACGCAGTATTTT
TRBV7-6	TRBJ1-1	NA	NA	CASSLGVGEGNTEAFF	TGTGCCAGCAGCTTGGGGGTCGGAGAGGGAAACACTGAAGCTTTCTTT
TRBV6-5	TRBJ1-1	NA	once	CASSYLGTVNTEAFF	TGTGCCAGCAGTTACCTCGGGACGGTGAACACTGAAGCTTTCTTT
TRBV6-2/TRBV6-3	TRBJ2-5	TRBD2	NA	CASSTGLAGGLEETQYF	TGTGCCAGCAGTACGGGACTAGCGGGGGGACTGGAAGAGACCCAGTACTTC
TRBV30	TRBJ2-2	NA	NA	CAWTLTGPAGELFF	TGTGCCTGGACCTTGACGGGGCCGGCTGGGGAGCTGTTTTTT
TRBV27	TRBJ1-5	NA	NA	CASSLSNAADQPQHF	TGTGCCAGCAGTTTATCGAACGCCGCGGATCAGCCCCAGCATTTT
TRBV27	TRBJ1-5	TRBD1	NA	CASSPWTGARNQPQHF	TGTGCCAGCAGTCCGTGGACAGGGGCACGCAATCAGCCCCAGCATTTT
TRBV11-3	TRBJ2-1	NA	NA	CASSLRGGTYNEQFF	TGTGCCAGCAGCTTAAGGGGGGGGACCTACAATGAGCAGTTCTTC
TRBV18	TRBJ2-2	NA	NA	CASSPSPRGTGELFF	TGTGCCAGCTCACCATCCCCCCGAGGCACCGGGGAGCTGTTTTTT
TRBV4-2	TRBJ2-5	TRBD1	NA	CASSQLSSRDRGQTQYF	TGTGCCAGCAGCCAACTTTCATCCCGGGACAGGGGGCAGACCCAGTACTTC
TRBV6-2/TRBV6-3	TRBJ2-7	NA	once	CASSPSGVSYEQYF	TGTGCCAGCAGCCCCTCGGGGGTATCGTACGAGCAGTACTTC
TRBV4-2	TRBJ1-5	NA	NA	CASSQDVDSRGWPQHF	TGTGCCAGCAGCCAAGATGTCGACTCCCGAGGGTGGCCCCAGCATTTT
TRBV7-8	TRBJ1-1	NA	NA	CASSPTGSDTEAFF	TGTGCCAGCAGCCCAACAGGGTCGGACACTGAAGCTTTCTTT
TRBV30	TRBJ1-2	NA	NA	CAWAGATLGGWGGYTF	TGTGCCTGGGCCGGGGCGACCCTGGGAGGATGGGGTGGCTACACCTTC
TRBV2	TRBJ2-4	NA	NA	CASSRESMNIQYF	TGTGCCAGCAGCCGAGAGAGTATGAACATTCAGTACTTC
TRBV7-3	TRBJ2-3	TRBD2	NA	CASSSGATDTQYF	TGTGCCAGCAGTAGCGGGGCCACAGATACGCAGTATTTT
TRBV7-9	TRBJ1-6	TRBD1	NA	CASSSGTGSYNSPLHF	TGTGCCAGCAGCTCCGGGACAGGCTCCTATAATTCACCCCTCCACTTT
TRBV19	TRBJ2-5	TRBD1	NA	CASSYRGPLETQYF	TGTGCCAGTAGCTACAGGGGGCCCCTAGAGACCCAGTACTTC
TRBV6-5	TRBJ1-2	TRBD1	NA	CASSPGTGPTWGYTF	TGTGCCAGCAGTCCCGGGACAGGGCCAACCTGGGGCTACACCTTC
TRBV29-1	TRBJ2-1	TRBD1	few	CSVEGTAHLGNEQFF	TGCAGCGTTGAGGGGACAGCTCACCTTGGGAATGAGCAGTTCTTC
TRBV19	TRBJ1-5	NA	NA	CASSTLNQPQHF	TGTGCCAGTAGTACCCTTAATCAGCCCCAGCATTTT